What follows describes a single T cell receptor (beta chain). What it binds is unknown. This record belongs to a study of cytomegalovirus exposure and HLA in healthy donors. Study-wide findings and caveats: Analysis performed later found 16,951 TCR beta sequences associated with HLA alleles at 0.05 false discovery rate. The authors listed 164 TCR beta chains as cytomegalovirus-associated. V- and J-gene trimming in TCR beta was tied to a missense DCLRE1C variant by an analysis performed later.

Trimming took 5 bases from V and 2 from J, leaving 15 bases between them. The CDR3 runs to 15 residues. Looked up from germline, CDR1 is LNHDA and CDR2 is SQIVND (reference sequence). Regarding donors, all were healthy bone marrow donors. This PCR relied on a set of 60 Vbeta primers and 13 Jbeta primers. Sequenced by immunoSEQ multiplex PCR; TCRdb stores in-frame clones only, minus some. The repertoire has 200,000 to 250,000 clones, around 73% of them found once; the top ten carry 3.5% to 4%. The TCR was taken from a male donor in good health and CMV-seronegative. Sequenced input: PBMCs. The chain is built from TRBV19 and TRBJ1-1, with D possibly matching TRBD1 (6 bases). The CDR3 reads CASSPNTGPNTEAFF. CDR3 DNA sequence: TGTGCCAGTAGTCCGAACACAGGGCCCAACACTGAAGCTTTCTTT.